This TCR beta chain emerged from a study of CD8 T cells in ankylosing spondylitis. Study results and limitations: Reactive arthritis synovial fluid and blood were previously reported to contain some motif variants. A motif of 7 or 8 highly homologous TCR beta variants was seen as apparently characteristic of ankylosing spondylitis blood.

For this clonotype: Its target is unknown.

Germline V gives CDR1 SQVTM, CDR2 ANQGSEA. This CDR3 is built from 14 residues. V was clipped by 6 bases and J by 2 bases; unmatched bases: 9. TCRdb re-derived calls from the 5' RACE reads in MiXCR, one entry per CDR3 protein. The sample records under 450,000 distinct CDR3 sequences, roughly 22% being singletons. The sequencing input was blood, either unsorted or a sorted T cell fraction (not recorded which). The receptor's source is a male donor with ankylosing spondylitis or in good health (not recorded which). This chain joins TRBV29-1 and TRBJ2-7; 8 bases line up with TRBD1. The CDR3 DNA reads TGCAGCGTGACCTTGGACAGGGCGACCTACGAGCAGTACTTC. This codes for CSVTLDRATYEQYF.